A selection of T cell receptor beta chains follows, all from one sample in a study of cytomegalovirus exposure and HLA in healthy donors. Measured with immunoSEQ multiplex PCR; TCRdb has only the in-frame clones, and not every one. The sample contains about 130,000 clones, 94% of which appear only once. Sequencing was performed on PBMCs. All receptors come from a young man in good health and CMV-seropositive. The CDR3 runs from the conserved cysteine through the conserved F or W. Fields, in order: clone size, J gene, D gene, V gene, CDR3 protein, CDR3 DNA. D genes are given only for firm matches. Size is omitted from some rows. Given values are once, few, many or a class for expanded clones.

.	TRBJ1-1	TRBD1	TRBV5-1	CASSWGQLNTEAFF	TGCGCCAGCAGCTGGGGACAGTTGAACACTGAAGCTTTCTTT
.	TRBJ1-2	.	TRBV6-1	CASSELRQGGYTF	TGTGCCAGCAGTGAACTGCGGCAGGGAGGCTACACCTTC
once	TRBJ1-2	.	TRBV18	CASSLEGDYGYTF	TGTGCCAGCTCCCTCGAGGGCGACTATGGCTACACCTTC
.	TRBJ2-7	.	TRBV25-1	CASSESGYGDEQYF	TGTGCCAGCAGTGAATCCGGCTATGGAGACGAGCAGTACTTC
.	TRBJ2-5	TRBD1	TRBV5-1	CASSPRQGAGETQYF	TGCGCCAGCAGCCCCAGACAGGGGGCTGGTGAGACCCAGTACTTC
.	TRBJ1-3	.	TRBV5-1	CASSLDEAGRNTIYF	TGCGCCAGCAGCTTGGACGAGGCAGGGAGAAACACCATATATTTT
.	TRBJ2-5	.	TRBV4-1	CASSQDLREETQYF	TGCGCCAGCAGCCAAGATCTTAGGGAGGAGACCCAGTACTTC
.	TRBJ2-1	TRBD2	TRBV5-6	CASSPRLAGYNEQFF	TGTGCCAGCAGCCCAAGACTAGCGGGCTACAATGAGCAGTTCTTC
.	TRBJ1-4	.	TRBV4-2	CASSQFLGAGDEKLFF	TGTGCCAGCAGCCAATTCCTGGGGGCAGGGGACGAAAAACTGTTTTTT
.	TRBJ1-1	.	TRBV15	CATSRGGVNTEAFF	TGTGCCACCAGCAGGGGAGGGGTGAACACTGAAGCTTTCTTT
once	TRBJ1-2	TRBD1	TRBV27	CASSLRGVVYPGQGFYGYTF	TGTGCCAGCAGTTTAAGGGGGGTTGTTTATCCGGGACAGGGCTTCTATGGCTACACCTTC
few	TRBJ1-2	.	TRBV2	CASLRDIGYGYTF	TGTGCCAGCTTAAGGGACATCGGCTATGGCTACACCTTC
.	TRBJ1-5	.	TRBV28	CASSNNQPQHF	TGTGCCAGCAGCAACAATCAGCCCCAGCATTTT
.	TRBJ1-1	TRBD1	TRBV2	CASSLGQGSTEAFF	TGTGCCAGCAGTTTAGGACAGGGGAGCACTGAAGCTTTCTTT
.	TRBJ1-2	.	TRBV4-1	CASNSKGTRSNYGYTF	TGCGCCAGCAACTCAAAAGGGACAAGAAGTAACTATGGCTACACCTTC
.	TRBJ2-7	.	TRBV29-1	CSVIAFSSYEQYF	TGCAGCGTCATAGCGTTCAGCTCCTACGAGCAGTACTTC
.	TRBJ2-3	.	TRBV7-9	CASNLGSTQYF	TGTGCCAGCAACCTTGGGAGTACGCAGTATTTT
.	TRBJ2-3	TRBD2	TRBV15	CATSAGGSPRVADTQYF	TGTGCCACCAGCGCGGGGGGGTCCCCCCGGGTCGCAGATACGCAGTATTTT
.	TRBJ2-7	TRBD1	TRBV28	CASSFPTGPTYEQYF	TGTGCCAGCAGTTTTCCGACAGGGCCTACCTACGAGCAGTACTTC
.	TRBJ2-7	TRBD1	TRBV5-1	CASSSDRGPYEQYF	TGCGCCAGCAGCTCGGACAGGGGCCCCTACGAGCAGTACTTC
.	TRBJ2-1	TRBD2	TRBV7-9	CASSRLAGGGNEQFF	TGTGCCAGCAGCCGTCTAGCGGGAGGGGGGAATGAGCAGTTCTTC
.	TRBJ2-2	.	TRBV19	CASSAQAASKAGELFF	TGTGCCAGTAGTGCCCAGGCCGCCTCGAAGGCCGGGGAGCTGTTTTTT
.	TRBJ2-7	.	TRBV6-9	CASSSRVDYEQYF	TGTGCCAGCAGTTCGCGGGTAGACTACGAGCAGTACTTC
.	TRBJ2-5	TRBD2	TRBV29-1	CSVDRLAGETQYF	TGCAGCGTTGATCGGCTAGCGGGAGAGACCCAGTACTTC
.	TRBJ2-7	TRBD2	TRBV2	CASSEKLGTSIYEQYF	TGTGCCAGCAGTGAAAAATTAGGGACTAGCATCTACGAGCAGTACTTC
.	TRBJ2-7	TRBD2	TRBV27	CASSPSDSGVYEQYF	TGTGCCAGCAGTCCCTCAGACAGCGGGGTCTACGAGCAGTACTTC
.	TRBJ1-1	.	TRBV15	CATSRETGQQGAFF	TGTGCCACCAGCAGAGAGACCGGACAACAGGGAGCTTTCTTT
.	TRBJ1-1	.	TRBV27	CASSMSWGEGTEAFF	TGTGCCAGCAGTATGTCCTGGGGGGAAGGCACTGAAGCTTTCTTT
.	TRBJ2-6	.	TRBV4-1	CASTVGRAGANVLTF	TGCGCATCCACGGTGGGCAGGGCTGGGGCCAACGTCCTGACTTTC
.	TRBJ1-1	.	TRBV11-2	CASNPRGLNTEAFF	TGTGCCAGCAACCCCAGGGGTCTGAACACTGAAGCTTTCTTT
.	TRBJ2-7	TRBD2	TRBV6-7	CASSYYRLAIHEQYF	TGTGCCAGCAGTTACTACCGACTAGCTATCCACGAGCAGTACTTC
once	TRBJ2-3	.	TRBV10-2	CASSGQVRDTQYF	TGCGCCAGCAGTGGCCAGGTTAGGGATACGCAGTATTTT
.	TRBJ2-5	TRBD1	TRBV27	CASSETGGAETQYF	TGTGCCAGCAGTGAAACAGGGGGCGCAGAGACCCAGTACTTC
.	TRBJ1-1	TRBD1	TRBV29-1	CSVVVGDRATEAFF	TGCAGCGTTGTGGTTGGCGACAGGGCCACTGAAGCTTTCTTT
.	TRBJ1-2	.	TRBV29-1	CSVEDGRGNYGYTF	TGCAGCGTTGAAGATGGGAGGGGTAACTATGGCTACACCTTC
.	TRBJ2-3	TRBD2	TRBV6-6	CASSGLAGGGTDTQYF	TGTGCCAGCAGCGGACTAGCGGGAGGAGGCACAGATACGCAGTATTTT
.	TRBJ2-2	.	TRBV2	CASSPDTGELFF	TGTGCCAGCAGCCCGGACACCGGGGAGCTGTTTTTT
.	TRBJ2-3	TRBD1	TRBV6-1	CASSVRTGLTDTQYF	TGTGCCAGCAGTGTTAGGACAGGCCTCACAGATACGCAGTATTTT
.	TRBJ1-1	.	TRBV5-6	CASSYHLILSEAFF	TGTGCCAGCAGCTACCACCTAATACTGTCAGAAGCTTTCTTT
.	TRBJ2-7	.	TRBV12-5	CASGLPAGTSPLESSYEQYF	TGTGCTAGTGGTTTGCCAGCCGGGACATCCCCTCTCGAGAGCTCCTACGAGCAGTACTTC
.	TRBJ1-5	.	TRBV2	CASSPQGGNQPQHF	TGTGCCAGCAGTCCACAGGGAGGCAATCAGCCCCAGCATTTT
.	TRBJ2-5	.	TRBV10-3	CAISAATRGETQYF	TGTGCCATCAGTGCGGCTACCCGCGGGGAGACCCAGTACTTC
.	TRBJ2-3	TRBD2	TRBV5-1	CASSPGLAGLSDTQYF	TGCGCCAGCAGCCCAGGACTAGCGGGATTGTCAGATACGCAGTATTTT
.	TRBJ1-4	TRBD1	TRBV10-3	CAISESTGKGNEKLFF	TGTGCCATCAGTGAGTCGACAGGGAAGGGTAATGAAAAACTGTTTTTT
.	TRBJ2-1	TRBD2	TRBV10-3	CAISDPAGEGNEQFF	TGTGCCATCAGTGATCCAGCGGGAGAGGGCAATGAGCAGTTCTTC
.	TRBJ1-5	.	TRBV18	CASSHQEDQPQHF	TGTGCCAGCTCACATCAGGAAGATCAGCCCCAGCATTTT
.	TRBJ2-7	.	TRBV5-8	CASSGGSRYEQYF	TGTGCCAGCAGCGGGGGGAGTAGGTACGAGCAGTACTTC